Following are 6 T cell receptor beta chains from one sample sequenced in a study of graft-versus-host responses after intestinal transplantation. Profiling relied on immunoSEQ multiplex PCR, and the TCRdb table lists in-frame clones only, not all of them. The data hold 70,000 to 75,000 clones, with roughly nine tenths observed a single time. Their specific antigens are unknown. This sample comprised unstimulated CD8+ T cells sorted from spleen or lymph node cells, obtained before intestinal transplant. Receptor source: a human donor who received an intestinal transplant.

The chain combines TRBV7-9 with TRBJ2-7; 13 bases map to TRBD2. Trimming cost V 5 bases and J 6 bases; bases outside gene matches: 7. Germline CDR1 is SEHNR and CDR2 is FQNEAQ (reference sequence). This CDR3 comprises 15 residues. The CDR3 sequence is CASSKGLAGSGEQYF. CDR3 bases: TGTGCCAGCAGCAAGGGACTAGCGGGATCCGGCGAGCAGTACTTC. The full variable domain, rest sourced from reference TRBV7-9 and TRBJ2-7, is DTGVSQNPRHKITKRGQNVTFRCDPISEHNRLYWYRQTLGQGPEFLTYFQNEAQLEKSRLLSDRFSAERPKGSFSTLEIQRTEQGDSAMYLCASSKGLAGSGEQYFGPGTRLTVT.

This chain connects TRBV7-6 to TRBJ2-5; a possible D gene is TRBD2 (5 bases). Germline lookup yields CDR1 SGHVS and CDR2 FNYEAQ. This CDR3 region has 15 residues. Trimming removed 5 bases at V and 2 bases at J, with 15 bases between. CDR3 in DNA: TGTGCCAGCAGCCCACTGGGCGGGCGGCAAGAGACCCAGTACTTC. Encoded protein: CASSPLGGRQETQYF.

CDR3 residues: CASSFLAGGPYNEQFF. The CDR3 DNA reads TGCGCCAGCAGCTTCCTAGCGGGAGGGCCTTACAATGAGCAGTTCTTC. The chain links TRBV5-1 to TRBJ2-1; 12 bases line up with TRBD2. The CDR3 totals 16 residues. V gave up 2 bases and J gave up 4 bases; unmatched junction bases: 4. CDR1 and CDR2 (germline): SGHRS, YFSETQ. Based on the CDR3 plus reference TRBV5-1 and TRBJ2-1, the full variable domain is KAGVTQTPRYLIKTRGQQVTLSCSPISGHRSVSWYQQTPGQGLQFLFEYFSETQRNKGNFPGRFSGRQFSNSRSEMNVSTLELGDSALYLCASSFLAGGPYNEQFFGPGTRLTVL.

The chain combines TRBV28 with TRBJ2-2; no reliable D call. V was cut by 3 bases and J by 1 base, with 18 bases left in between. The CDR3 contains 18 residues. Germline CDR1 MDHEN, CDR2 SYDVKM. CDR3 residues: CASSFPPNRLKNTGELFF. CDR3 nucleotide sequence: TGTGCCAGCAGTTTTCCCCCAAACAGATTAAAGAACACCGGGGAGCTGTTTTTT.

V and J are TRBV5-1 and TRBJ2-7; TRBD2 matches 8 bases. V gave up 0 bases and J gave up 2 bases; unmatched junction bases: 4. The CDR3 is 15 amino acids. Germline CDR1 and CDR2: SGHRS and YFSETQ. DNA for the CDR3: TGCGCCAGCAGCTTGGGCGGGAGGCCAGCCTACGAGCAGTACTTC. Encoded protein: CASSLGGRPAYEQYF.

The CDR3 here is CASSSEGTGGAYEQYF. The CDR3 bases are TGTGCCAGCAGCTCCGAGGGGACAGGGGGGGCCTACGAGCAGTACTTC. V is TRBV7-8 and J is TRBJ2-7, with 11 bases matching TRBD1. Unmatched junction bases numbered 7, after V lost 4 bases and J lost 2 bases. CDR3 length: 16 amino acids. Germline CDR1 reads SGHVS; CDR2 reads FQNEAQ.